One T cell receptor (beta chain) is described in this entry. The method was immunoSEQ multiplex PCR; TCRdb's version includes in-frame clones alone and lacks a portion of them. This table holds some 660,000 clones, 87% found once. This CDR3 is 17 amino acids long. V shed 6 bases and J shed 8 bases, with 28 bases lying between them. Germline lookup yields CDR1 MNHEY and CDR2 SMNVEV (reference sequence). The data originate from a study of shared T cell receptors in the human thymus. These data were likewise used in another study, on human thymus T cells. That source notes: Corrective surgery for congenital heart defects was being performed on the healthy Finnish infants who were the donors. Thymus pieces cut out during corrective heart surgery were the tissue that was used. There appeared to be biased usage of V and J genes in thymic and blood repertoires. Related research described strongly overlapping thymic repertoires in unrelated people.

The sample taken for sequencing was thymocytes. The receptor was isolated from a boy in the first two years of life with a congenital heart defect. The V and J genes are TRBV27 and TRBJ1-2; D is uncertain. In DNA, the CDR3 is TGTGCCAGCAGCCGCGAATCTAAGGCCGTCCTGGAGGAGGGCTACACCTTC. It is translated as CASSRESKAVLEEGYTF.